This T cell receptor beta chain was captured in a study of vaccination and CD4 T cells after COVID-19. Background on the study: The stimulus for the cells was overlapping spike peptides derived from SARS-CoV-2, HCoV-NL63, HCoV-OC43 and HCoV-229E.

A word on this clonotype: Antigen unknown.

This CDR3 has 12 residues. Germline V gene sequence: CDR1 SQVTM, CDR2 ANQGSEA. J lost 1 base, V lost 7 bases, and 2 bases had no gene match. With the Oncomine TCR Beta short-read assay, DNA from cultured CD4+ T cells was sequenced. CD4+ T cells were cultured, and genomic DNA was extracted from them. MiXCR, applied by TCRdb to the PCR reads, yields one record per CDR3 protein. The table shows 8,500 to 13,000 distinct CDR3 sequences, with around 41% occurring only once. Treatment indicated: approximately nine-day PBMC culture with coronavirus spike peptide pools or control peptides (ViraFEST assay). Overall study findings and caveats: Going from about 20 to 38, median SARS-CoV-2-reactive clonotypes did not rise significantly.

Sequenced material: CD4+ T cells from blood, cultured in vitro, taken after SARS-CoV-2 vaccination. This chain connects TRBV29-1 to TRBJ1-1; TRBD1 matches 8 bases. This TCR was recovered from a human donor who had recovered from COVID-19. The CDR3 sequence: CSAGTGNTEAFF. CDR3 nucleotide sequence: TGCAGCGCCGGGACAGGGAACACTGAAGCTTTCTTT.